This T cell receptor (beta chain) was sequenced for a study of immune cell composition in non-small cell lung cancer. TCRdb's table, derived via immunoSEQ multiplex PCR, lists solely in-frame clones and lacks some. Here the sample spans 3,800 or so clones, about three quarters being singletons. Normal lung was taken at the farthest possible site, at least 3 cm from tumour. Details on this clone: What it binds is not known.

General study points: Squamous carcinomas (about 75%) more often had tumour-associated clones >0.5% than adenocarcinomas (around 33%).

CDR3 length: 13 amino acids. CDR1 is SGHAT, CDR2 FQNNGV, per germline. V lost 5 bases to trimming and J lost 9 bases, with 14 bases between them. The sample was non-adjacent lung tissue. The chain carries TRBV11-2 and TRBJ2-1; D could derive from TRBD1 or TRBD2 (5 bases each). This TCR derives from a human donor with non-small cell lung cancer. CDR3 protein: CASSPRGDGEQFF. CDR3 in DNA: TGTGCCAGCAGCCCCCGAGGGGACGGTGAGCAGTTCTTC.